This T cell receptor beta chain was observed in a study of response to subunit inactivated influenza vaccine. Study-wide results and caveats: The authors suggested that few new T cells are recruited per seasonal influenza vaccination.

In germline, CDR1 is SGHAT, CDR2 FQNNGV. After removal of 5 bases from V and 0 bases from J, the junction contained 7 bases not matched to a gene. The CDR3 is 17 residues long. A single record per CDR3 protein comes from TCRdb applying MiXCR to the RT-PCR reads. The sample lists around 170,000 distinct CDR3 sequences, around 10% seen once, with about a third in the top ten. This clonotype showed up just a few times. Its matching antigen is unknown. The sample was CD8+ T cells sorted from PBMCs, taken less than 30 months after vaccination. The chain uses TRBV11-2 and TRBJ2-7; 13 nucleotides match TRBD2. This TCR derives from a man between 50 and 69 years old who received an inactivated influenza vaccine. The CDR3 loop is CASSEGLAGEYSYEQYF. CDR3 nucleotide sequence: TGTGCCAGCAGCGAAGGACTAGCGGGGGAGTACTCCTACGAGCAGTACTTC.